Detailed here is one T cell receptor (beta chain). These data are taken from a study of technical replicates of blood from several donors. This table comes from immunoSEQ multiplex PCR, and its TCRdb copy is limited to in-frame clones, with some not included. This table has more than 65,000 clones, over 90% appearing once. Per germline, CDR1 MNHEY and CDR2 SMNVEV (reference sequence). V was cut by 0 bases and J by 2 bases, with 5 bases left in between. The CDR3 is 14 residues long. This receptor was obtained from a human donor in good health. The sample taken for sequencing was T cells isolated from PBMCs. The rearrangement joins TRBV27 to TRBJ1-5; no clear D. CDR3 sequence (DNA): TGTGCCAGCAGTTTATCCCGGGGCAATCAGCCCCAGCATTTT. This sequence encodes CASSLSRGNQPQHF.